This T cell receptor beta chain came from a study of blood T cell repertoires in COVID-19. At the level of the study: Spain, Italy and the United States supplied samples that represented acute and convalescent COVID-19.

The method was immunoSEQ multiplex PCR; TCRdb's version includes in-frame clones alone and lacks a portion of them. Of roughly 50,000 clones listed, roughly 77% are singletons. This clone was recorded a few times. The CDR3 totals 15 residues. Germline lookup yields CDR1 MGHRA and CDR2 YSYEKL. The chain employs TRBV4-1 and TRBJ2-2, with TRBD2 matching over 8 bases. The TCR comes from a human donor with active or convalescent COVID-19. The donor label of this sample is uncertain. Material for sequencing was peripheral blood. The CDR3 nucleotides are TGCCCCCGCAGCCGGCCCGGGGGGGGGACCGGGGAGCTGTTTTTT. It encodes CPRSRPGGGTGELFF.